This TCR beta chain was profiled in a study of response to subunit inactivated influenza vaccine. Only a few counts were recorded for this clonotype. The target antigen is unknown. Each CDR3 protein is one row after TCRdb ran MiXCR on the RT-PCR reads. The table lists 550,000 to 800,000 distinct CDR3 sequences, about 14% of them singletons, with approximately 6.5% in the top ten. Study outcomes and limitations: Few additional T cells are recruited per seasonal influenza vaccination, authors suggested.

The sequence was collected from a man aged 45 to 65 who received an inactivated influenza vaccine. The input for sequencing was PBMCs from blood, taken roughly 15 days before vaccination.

CDR3 region: CASSLGRGLRNEQFF. For the CDR3, the DNA is TGCGCCAGCAGCTTGGGCAGGGGTCTCCGCAATGAGCAGTTCTTC. The V gene is TRBV5-1, the J gene TRBJ2-1; D is possibly TRBD1 (6 bases). The CDR3 extends over 15 amino acids. Germline values: CDR1 SGHRS, CDR2 YFSETQ. Trimming shortened V by 0 bases and J by 6 bases, and 13 bases separated the two germline ends.